This section outlines one T cell receptor beta chain sequence together with its context. Its antigen is not identified. These data are taken from a study of human T cells and chemical hapten exposure. Background on the study: Diphenylcyclopropenone was administered weekly to the scalp of patients throughout the approximately 25-week study. Patch tests put 0.01% DPC on the upper back, and the results were checked at 6 days. Points from the study as a whole: Each of the donors had alopecia, so their immune responses may not resemble those of healthy people.

Time point noted: patch test 2, 6 weeks after DPC sensitization. Indicated treatment: therapeutic diphenylcyclopropenone sensitization with weekly scalp DPC. Single cDNA molecules in the library carried unique molecular identifiers attached during preparation. TCRdb reprocessed the RACE reads via MiXCR and lists one record per CDR3 protein. Seen here are roughly 96,000 distinct CDR3 sequences, roughly a tenth observed once, and the top ten hold approximately 2.2%. The source is a middle-aged woman with alopecia areata. Some clones in this sample may be carry-over from other donors' samples. The sample here was whole blood, taken in connection with sensitization to the hapten diphenylcyclopropenone (DPC).

CDR3 protein: CASSLRTGRTEQFF. The CDR3, as DNA: TGCGCCAGCAGCCTACGGACAGGGAGGACTGAGCAGTTCTTC. The rearrangement uses TRBV5-1 and TRBJ2-1; 8 bases match TRBD1. The CDR3 contains 14 residues. V shed 4 bases, J shed 9 bases, and the junction held 9 bases outside the gene matches. Germline CDR1 is SGHRS and CDR2 is YFSETQ.